This TCR beta chain was observed in a study of cytomegalovirus exposure and HLA in healthy donors. Study-wide findings and caveats: Previously analyzed data showed that most TCR beta V segments were productive at a frequency of about 87% or about 30%. It was reported in a later analysis that an Asian-associated ancestry cluster showed fewer N-insertions than the approximately 670-donor mean. Apparent HLA restriction characterized most CMV-associated TCR beta chains in a later analysis.

Details on this clone: The antigen remains undetermined.

In the PCR, 60 Vbeta and 13 Jbeta primers were used. The data were produced by immunoSEQ multiplex PCR, yet TCRdb's version contains in-frame clones alone and is incomplete. The sample lists fewer than 250,000 clones; 85% to 90% were seen once. The sequenced sample consisted of PBMCs. This TCR derives from a woman between 18 and 29 years old in good health and CMV-seronegative.

The CDR3 reads CASSLIPGETQYF. The CDR3 nucleotides are TGTGCCAGCAGCTTAATTCCGGGGGAGACCCAGTACTTC. The chain couples TRBV7-9 to TRBJ2-5; D is possibly TRBD2 (5 bases). Trimming cost V 2 bases and J 5 bases, with 9 bases left between them. Germline V gene lookup returns CDR1 SEHNR and CDR2 FQNEAQ (reference sequence). The CDR3 covers 13 residues.